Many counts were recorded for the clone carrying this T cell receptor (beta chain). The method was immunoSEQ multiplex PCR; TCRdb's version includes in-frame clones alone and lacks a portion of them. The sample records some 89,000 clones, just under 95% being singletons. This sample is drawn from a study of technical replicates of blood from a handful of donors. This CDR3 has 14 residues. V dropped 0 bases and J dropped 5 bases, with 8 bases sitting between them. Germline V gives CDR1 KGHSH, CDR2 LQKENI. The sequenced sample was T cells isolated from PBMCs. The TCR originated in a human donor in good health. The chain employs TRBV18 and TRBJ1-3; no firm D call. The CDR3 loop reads CASSPPNSRNTIYF. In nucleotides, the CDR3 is TGTGCCAGCTCACCACCGAACTCCAGAAACACCATATATTTT.